The rows below give T cell receptor beta chains drawn from one sample of a study of human T cells and chemical hapten exposure. TCRdb re-analysed the RACE reads in MiXCR, keeping a single row per CDR3 protein. The data show approximately 100,000 distinct CDR3 sequences, approximately 10% seen once. Sequences were derived from whole blood, sampled in connection with sensitization to the hapten diphenylcyclopropenone (DPC). The receptors were gathered from a woman in her thirties or forties with alopecia areata. Some clones in this sample may be carry-over from other donors' samples. CDR3s include the opening cysteine and the closing phenylalanine or tryptophan. A D gene is named only where the DNA matches it firmly. A row's size may be missing; if present it is once, few, many or a size class.

clone_size j_call v_call d_call cdr3_nt cdr3_aa
. TRBJ2-3 TRBV12-3/TRBV12-4 . TGTGCCAGCAGTTTAGCAGGGTCCTCACGGGCAGATACGCAGTATTTT CASSLAGSSRADTQYF
. TRBJ2-7 TRBV20-1 TRBD2 TGCAGTGCCAGAGGACTAGCGGGTTACTACGAGCAGTACTTC CSARGLAGYYEQYF
few TRBJ1-1 TRBV7-9 TRBD1 TGTGCCAGCAGCCTAAGCCATACCACAGGGGTGAACACTGAAGCTTTCTTT CASSLSHTTGVNTEAFF
few TRBJ1-6 TRBV10-3 . TGTGCCATCAGATCGAAGGATTCACCCCTCCACTTT CAIRSKDSPLHF
. TRBJ2-5 TRBV29-1 . TGCAGCGTTGCGAGGGGGAGTAAGGTAGAGACCCAGTACTTC CSVARGSKVETQYF
many TRBJ2-2 TRBV7-8 . TGTGCCAGCAGCCATCACCCGACTCTGAACACCGGGGAGCTGTTTTTT CASSHHPTLNTGELFF
. TRBJ1-4 TRBV20-1 . TGCAGTGCTAGGGGGGACACTGGAGCAACTAATGAAAAACTTTTTTTT CSARGDTGATNEKLFF
few TRBJ1-2 TRBV4-2 . TGTGCCAGCAGCCAAGAGGATTTTATAGGGGGAGGGAGTGGCTACACCTTC CASSQEDFIGGGSGYTF
few TRBJ1-5 TRBV7-9 . TGTGCCAGCAGCTTAGGTATAGGGAAGCCCCAGCATTTT CASSLGIGKPQHF
few TRBJ2-7 TRBV15 TRBD1 TGTGCCACCAGCAGAGATCCCGGACAGGGTACCTACGAGCAGTACTTC CATSRDPGQGTYEQYF
. TRBJ1-1 TRBV11-2 . TGTGCCAGCAGCTTAGTTCGACAGGATCATTTGAACACTGAAGCTTTCTTT CASSLVRQDHLNTEAFF
. TRBJ2-7 TRBV29-1 TRBD1 TGCAGCGCCGCCGGTCTACAGGGGAACTCCTACGAGCAGTACTTC CSAAGLQGNSYEQYF
few TRBJ1-6 TRBV7-3 TRBD1 TGTGCCAGCAGCTCAACAGGGGGTAATTCACCCCTCCACTTT CASSSTGGNSPLHF
. TRBJ1-5 TRBV5-6 . TGTGCCAGCAGCTTGACAGGCTTAAATCAGCCCCAGCATTTT CASSLTGLNQPQHF
. TRBJ1-3 TRBV12-3/TRBV12-4 . TGTGCCAGCAGTTTTTGGGGTTCCGGAAACACCATATATTTT CASSFWGSGNTIYF
. TRBJ1-1 TRBV4-1 . TGCGCCAGCAGCCAACTAAGGGGAGGAACTGAAGCTTTCTTT CASSQLRGGTEAFF
many TRBJ1-1 TRBV7-6 . TGTGCCAGCAGCTACGCCGGGGATGGGGCGGGTGATATCCTCTTT CASSYAGDGAGDILF
many TRBJ2-7 TRBV18 TRBD1 TGTGCCAGCTCACCGGTCGGACAGGCATACGAGCAGTACTTC CASSPVGQAYEQYF
few TRBJ1-3 TRBV7-2 . TGTGCCAGCAGCTTCCAGCCGGGCTCTGGAAACACCATATATTTT CASSFQPGSGNTIYF
few TRBJ2-4 TRBV12-3/TRBV12-4 . TGTGCCAGCAGTCCCCGACAGGACTCTCTAGCAAGGGGCAAAAACATTCAGTACTTC CASSPRQDSLARGKNIQYF
few TRBJ2-2 TRBV7-2 . TGTGCCAGCAGCCCCCGCCCCGGGGTAGGGGCCGGGGAGCTGTTTTTT CASSPRPGVGAGELFF
. TRBJ1-1 TRBV13 TRBD1 TGTGCCAGCAGCTTAGGGACAGGGCGAATCAGGGCTTTCTTT CASSLGTGRIRAFF
few TRBJ2-5 TRBV6-2/TRBV6-3 . TGTGCCAGCAGCCAAAGCGAGACCCAGTACTTC CASSQSETQYF
many TRBJ2-7 TRBV29-1 . TGCAGCGTAGGGACGCGCACGGGCTCCTACGAGCAGTACTTC CSVGTRTGSYEQYF
once TRBJ2-3 TRBV5-1 . TGCGCCAGCAGCTTGGATGCGGGTAGGACAGATACGCAGTATTTT CASSLDAGRTDTQYF
many TRBJ1-6 TRBV14 . TGTGCCAGCAGCCGGGGACCTGTGCGTTCACCCCTCCACTTT CASSRGPVRSPLHF
few TRBJ2-7 TRBV29-1 TRBD1 TGCAGCGTCGAGGACAGGTACTCCTACGAGCAGTACTTC CSVEDRYSYEQYF
few TRBJ2-3 TRBV7-2 TRBD2 TGTGCCAGCAGCTTAGGGCCGGGACTAGCGGTCGATACGCAGTATTTT CASSLGPGLAVDTQYF
many TRBJ2-5 TRBV7-2 TRBD2 TGTGCCAGCAGCTTAGTTAGCGGGAGCCGAGAGACCCAGTACTTC CASSLVSGSRETQYF
. TRBJ2-3 TRBV20-1 . TGCAGTGCTAGTGTTCAGCAGGGGAATACGCAGTATTTT CSASVQQGNTQYF
. TRBJ2-1 TRBV27 . TGTGCCAGCAGCCCCGGGGGGCCTAGCGAGCAGTTCTTC CASSPGGPSEQFF
many TRBJ2-7 TRBV27 . TGTGCCAGCAGTTCCTTAGGAGTCTACGAGCAGTACTTC CASSSLGVYEQYF
. TRBJ1-2 TRBV7-9 . TGTGCCAGCAGCTTAGCCCGACAGTCTAACTATGGCTACACCTTC CASSLARQSNYGYTF
. TRBJ1-2 TRBV4-3 . TGCGCCAGCAGCCATCAGACTGGGTCGCACTATGGCTACACCTTC CASSHQTGSHYGYTF
few TRBJ2-2 TRBV27 TRBD2 TGTGCCAGCACCCGGGGGGGCGGCACCGGGGAGCTGTTTTTT CASTRGGGTGELFF
. TRBJ2-1 TRBV5-6 . TGTGCCAGCAGCTTGGTGGTTTCGGCAGTCGCAAATGAGCAGTTCTTC CASSLVVSAVANEQFF
few TRBJ1-6 TRBV9 TRBD1 TGTGCCAGCAGCTACGGGGACAGGGCTTGGGTGCCACCCCTCCACTTT CASSYGDRAWVPPLHF
. TRBJ1-5 TRBV6-2/TRBV6-3 . TGTGCCAGCATGCCCTTCGGCAATCAGCCCCAGCATTTT CASMPFGNQPQHF
few TRBJ2-7 TRBV4-1 . TGCGCCAGCAGCCAAGATACAGGGGAGGGCTACGAGCAGTACTTC CASSQDTGEGYEQYF
many TRBJ1-2 TRBV15 . TGTGCCACCAGCAGAGACCGGGGCCGGGGGCCCTATGGCTACACCTTC CATSRDRGRGPYGYTF
many TRBJ2-4 TRBV5-1 . TGCGCCAGCAGCCCTAACGGGCCCCCCGGCAACATTCAGTACTTC CASSPNGPPGNIQYF
many TRBJ1-5 TRBV7-9 . TGTGCCAGCAGCTCCGGGATTCGGGGTCATCAGCCCCAGCATTTT CASSSGIRGHQPQHF
few TRBJ2-2 TRBV9 . TGTGCCAGCAGCGTCGCCACAGGGTCGAACACCGGGGAGCTGTTTTTT CASSVATGSNTGELFF
few TRBJ2-1 TRBV18 . TGTGCCAGCTCCTCGATATCGTTACTCTACAATGAGCAGTTCTTC CASSSISLLYNEQFF
once TRBJ2-3 TRBV12-3/TRBV12-4 . TGTGCCAGCAGTCGAAGGGTTTCTAGCACAGATACGCAGTATTTT CASSRRVSSTDTQYF
few TRBJ2-5 TRBV20-1 TRBD2 TGCAGTGCTAGAGTCCTAGGGGGACTAGCGGGAGCCAAAGAGACCCAGTACTTC CSARVLGGLAGAKETQYF
many TRBJ2-1 TRBV2 . TGTGCCAGCAGCGATCGGACACCAAATGAGCAGTTCTTC CASSDRTPNEQFF
few TRBJ1-4 TRBV7-9 . TGTGCCAGCAGCCACCCGACTAATGAAAAACTGTTTTTT CASSHPTNEKLFF
few TRBJ1-5 TRBV15 . TGTGCCACCAGCAGGGCGGGGGGCAATCAGCCCCAGCATTTT CATSRAGGNQPQHF
. TRBJ2-3 TRBV5-1 TRBD2 TGCGCCAGCAGCTTGAGCGGGAGGGCCGTGAGAGATACGCAGTATTTT CASSLSGRAVRDTQYF
. TRBJ1-1 TRBV9 TRBD1 TGTGCCAGCAGCGCCCCAGGGGGCTACGGCACTGAAGCTTTCTTT CASSAPGGYGTEAFF
. TRBJ1-6 TRBV12-3/TRBV12-4 TRBD1 TGTGCCAGCAGAGTAGACAGGGCTGGGAATACACCCCTCCACTTT CASRVDRAGNTPLHF